These 8 T cell receptor beta chains share one sample of origin, sequenced in a study of blood T cell repertoires in COVID-19. Some clones are missing from TCRdb's copy, which holds only in-frame ones; the method was immunoSEQ multiplex PCR. The table includes about 210,000 clones, roughly 86% detected once. The specimen sequenced was peripheral blood. These TCRs come from a woman aged 45-59 years with active or convalescent COVID-19.

This clone was counted only a few times. This sequence joins TRBV6-5 and TRBJ1-2; 10 positions match TRBD1. This CDR3 region has 14 residues. With V trimmed by 5 bases and J by 7 bases, 7 bases remained unmatched. The germline V gene has CDR1 MNHEY and CDR2 SVGAGI. CDR3 region: CASSNRDRGSGYTF. For the CDR3, the DNA is TGTGCCAGCAGTAACCGGGACAGGGGCAGTGGCTACACCTTC.

The chain links TRBV29-1 to TRBJ1-4, with TRBD1 identical over 9 bases. J gave up 3 bases and V 4 bases, and 0 bases lay outside the gene matches. The CDR3 totals 13 residues. Germline values: CDR1 SQVTM, CDR2 ANQGSEA. The CDR3 protein is CSVGQGANEKLFF. The CDR3 DNA reads TGCAGCGTTGGACAGGGGGCTAATGAAAAACTGTTTTTT.

The rearrangement uses TRBV6-5 and TRBJ1-3; no definite D call. CDR1 and CDR2 (germline): MNHEY, SVGAGI. Trimming took 6 bases from V and 4 from J, leaving 13 bases between them. This CDR3 has 14 residues. Here the CDR3 DNA reads TGTGCCAGCAGCCCAGCGGTCGGGGGAAACACCATATATTTT. It is translated as CASSPAVGGNTIYF.

This rearrangement joins TRBV2 to TRBJ2-3; TRBD2 matches 11 bases. V was pared by 4 bases and J by 0 bases, with 3 bases of the junction left unmatched. This CDR3 region has 16 residues. Germline CDR1 is SNHLY and CDR2 is FYNNEI. In DNA, the CDR3 is TGTGCCAGCAGTGGGACTAGCGGGCGCAGCACAGATACGCAGTATTTT. Residues: CASSGTSGRSTDTQYF.

The rearrangement uses TRBV5-4 and TRBJ1-1, with 7 nucleotides matching TRBD1. V was clipped by 4 bases and J by 3 bases; unmatched bases: 6. CDR1 and CDR2 from the germline V gene are SGHNT and YYREEE (reference sequence). This CDR3 is built from 14 residues. For the CDR3, the DNA is TGTGCCAGCAGCCCTGACAGGGCGGACACTGAAGCTTTCTTT. It encodes CASSPDRADTEAFF.

J is TRBJ1-2 and V is TRBV5-4, with unresolved D. The germline CDR1 and CDR2 sequences are SGHNT and YYREEE (reference sequence). Trimming pared 0 bases from V and 8 bases from J, leaving 14 bases between. This CDR3 has 14 residues. The CDR3: CASSLARQVEGYTF. The CDR3 DNA reads TGTGCCAGCAGCTTGGCCAGGCAGGTCGAGGGCTACACCTTC.

This clone has just a few counts. The chain combines TRBV18 with TRBJ2-1, with D maybe TRBD2 (6 bases). Germline V CDR1 and CDR2: KGHSH, LQKENI. V was clipped by 6 bases and J by 7 bases, with 25 bases between them. The CDR3 loop spans 17 amino acids. The CDR3 nucleotides read TGTGCCAGCTCCCCGCTCCCCTTAACGGGGGACCTTAATGAGCAGTTCTTC. This encodes CASSPLPLTGDLNEQFF.

The genes are TRBV12-5 and TRBJ2-2, with 9 bases aligning to TRBD2. There are 13 residues in the CDR3. Unmatched junction bases numbered 6, after V lost 11 bases and J lost 5 bases. Germline V gives CDR1 LGHNT, CDR2 FRNRAP. Here the CDR3 DNA reads TGTGCTGGGGCGGGAGGGCGTACCGGGGAGCTGTTTTTT. Protein: CAGAGGRTGELFF. The full variable domain, with the rest looked up from reference TRBV12-5 and TRBJ2-2, is DARVTQTPRHKVTEMGQEVTMRCQPILGHNTVFWYRQTMMQGLELLAYFRNRAPLDDSGMPKDRFSAEMPDATLATLKIQPSEPRDSAVYFCAGAGGRTGELFFGEGSRLTVL.